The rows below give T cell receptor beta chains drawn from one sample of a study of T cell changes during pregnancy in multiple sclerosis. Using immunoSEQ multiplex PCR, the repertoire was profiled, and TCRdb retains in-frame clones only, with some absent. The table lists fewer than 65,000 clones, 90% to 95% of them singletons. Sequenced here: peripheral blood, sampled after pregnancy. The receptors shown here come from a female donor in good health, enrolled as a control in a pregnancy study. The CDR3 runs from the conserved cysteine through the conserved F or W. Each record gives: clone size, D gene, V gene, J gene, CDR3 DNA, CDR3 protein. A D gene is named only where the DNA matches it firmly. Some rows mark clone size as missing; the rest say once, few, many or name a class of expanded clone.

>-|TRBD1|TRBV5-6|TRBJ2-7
TGTGCCAGCAGCTTGGAGACAGGGGGCTACGAGCAGTACTTC
CASSLETGGYEQYF
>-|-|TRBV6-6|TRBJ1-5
TGTGCCAGCAGGCAGACAGGAAATAGCAATCAGCCCCAGCATTTT
CASRQTGNSNQPQHF
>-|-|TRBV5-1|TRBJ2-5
TGCGCCAGCAGCTTGGCGTTCGGGACCCAGTACTTC
CASSLAFGTQYF
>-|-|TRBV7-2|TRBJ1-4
TGTGCCAGCAGCTTAGTAGCCAGCGGTTATGAAAAACTGTTTTTT
CASSLVASGYEKLFF
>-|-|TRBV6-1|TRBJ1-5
TGTGCCAGCACCCCAGGGAATCCTGATCAGCCCCAGCATTTT
CASTPGNPDQPQHF
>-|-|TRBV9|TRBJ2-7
TGTGCCAGCAGCGAACAAATAAGGACAGCACCTTACGAGCAGTACTTC
CASSEQIRTAPYEQYF
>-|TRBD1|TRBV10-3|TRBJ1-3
TGTGCCATCAGCCGGGACAGGTTACCCTCTGGAAACACCATATATTTT
CAISRDRLPSGNTIYF
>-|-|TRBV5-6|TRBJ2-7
TGTGCCAGCAGCTCGGGGTTCTCCTACGAGCAGTACTTC
CASSSGFSYEQYF
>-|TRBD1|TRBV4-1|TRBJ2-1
TGCGCCAGCAGCCAAATGGGGACAGGGTACAATGAGCAGTTCTTC
CASSQMGTGYNEQFF
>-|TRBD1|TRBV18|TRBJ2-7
TGTGCCAGCTCACCTTCTATAATCGGGACAGGGGGCGGCGGAGAGTACTTC
CASSPSIIGTGGGGEYF
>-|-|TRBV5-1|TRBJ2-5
TGCGCCAGCAGAGCCGGGACACAAGAGACCCAGTACTTC
CASRAGTQETQYF
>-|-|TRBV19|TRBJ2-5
TGTGCCAGTAGTATAGGGGCGGGGCAAGAGACCCAGTACTTC
CASSIGAGQETQYF
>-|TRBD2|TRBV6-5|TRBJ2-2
TGTGCCAGCAGTTACTCCGGGGGGAGCACCGGGGAGCTGTTTTTT
CASSYSGGSTGELFF
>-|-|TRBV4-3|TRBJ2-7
TGCGCCAGCAGCCAAGATAGGGGGACCTCCTACGAGCAGTACTTC
CASSQDRGTSYEQYF
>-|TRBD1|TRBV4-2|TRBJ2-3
TGTGCCAGCAGCCAAGATTCGGGACAGGGGGCAGATACGCAGTATTTT
CASSQDSGQGADTQYF
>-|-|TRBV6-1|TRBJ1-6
TGTGCCAGCAGGGAGGAGTATAATTCACCCCTCCACTTT
CASREEYNSPLHF
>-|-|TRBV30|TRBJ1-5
TGTGCCTGGAGTCCCCGGACAGCCGCAATTGAGTATAGCAATCAGCCCCAGCATTTT
CAWSPRTAAIEYSNQPQHF
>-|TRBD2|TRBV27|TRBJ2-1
TGTGCCAGCAGTTTATTCGGGGGGGGGAGGTACAATGAGCAGTTCTTC
CASSLFGGGRYNEQFF
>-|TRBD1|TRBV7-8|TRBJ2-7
TGTGCCAGCAGCGTGGACAGGGGGACCTACGAGCAGTACTTC
CASSVDRGTYEQYF
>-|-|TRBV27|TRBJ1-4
TGTGCCAGCAGTTTATCATGGCAGTCTAATGAAAAACTGTTTTTT
CASSLSWQSNEKLFF
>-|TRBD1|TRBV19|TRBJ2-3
TGTGCCAGTAGTGGGTGGGCAGGACAGGGGGAGGGAGCAGATACGCAGTATTTT
CASSGWAGQGEGADTQYF
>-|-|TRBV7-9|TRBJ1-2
TGTGCCAGCAGCTTAGCAGCTGCCGGCGGCTATGGCTACACCTTC
CASSLAAAGGYGYTF
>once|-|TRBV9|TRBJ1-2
TGTGCCAGCAGCGTAGGGGGCTTAGGTGGCTACACCTTC
CASSVGGLGGYTF
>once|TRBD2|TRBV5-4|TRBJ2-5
TGTGCCAGCAGCCTAGCGGGGACGGAGGAGACCCAGTACTTC
CASSLAGTEETQYF
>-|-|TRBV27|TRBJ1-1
TGTGCCACCAACAACGGAGCGAACACTGAAGCTTTCTTT
CATNNGANTEAFF
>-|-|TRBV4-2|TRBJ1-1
TGTGCCAGCAGCCAGGGAGTTTGGGAGAACACTGAAGCTTTCTTT
CASSQGVWENTEAFF
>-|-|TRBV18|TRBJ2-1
TGTGCCAGCTCACCACTTGGTGGCAGGGACTCCTACAATGAGCAGTTCTTC
CASSPLGGRDSYNEQFF
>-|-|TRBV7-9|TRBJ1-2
TGTGCCAGCAGCTTCGATACCAGAATCTATGGCTACACCTTC
CASSFDTRIYGYTF
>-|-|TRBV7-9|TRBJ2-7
TGTGCCAGCAGCTTAGGCGACACCGAGCAGTACTTC
CASSLGDTEQYF
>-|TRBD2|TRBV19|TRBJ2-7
TGTGCCAGTAGTATTTCCGGGGGGAAGAACGAGCAGTACTTC
CASSISGGKNEQYF
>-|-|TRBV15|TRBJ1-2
TGTGCCACCAGCAGAGTACGGGATTCGAACTATGGCTACACCTTC
CATSRVRDSNYGYTF
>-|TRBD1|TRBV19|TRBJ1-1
TGTGCCAGTATCCGGGACAGGGTTTCCATGAACACTGAAGCTTTCTTT
CASIRDRVSMNTEAFF
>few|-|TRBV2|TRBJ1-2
TGTGCCAGCAATGGACAGAACGATGGCTACACCTTC
CASNGQNDGYTF
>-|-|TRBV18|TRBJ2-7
TGTGCCAGCTCACCACCCCCCCTCACTAAATACGAGCAGTACTTC
CASSPPPLTKYEQYF